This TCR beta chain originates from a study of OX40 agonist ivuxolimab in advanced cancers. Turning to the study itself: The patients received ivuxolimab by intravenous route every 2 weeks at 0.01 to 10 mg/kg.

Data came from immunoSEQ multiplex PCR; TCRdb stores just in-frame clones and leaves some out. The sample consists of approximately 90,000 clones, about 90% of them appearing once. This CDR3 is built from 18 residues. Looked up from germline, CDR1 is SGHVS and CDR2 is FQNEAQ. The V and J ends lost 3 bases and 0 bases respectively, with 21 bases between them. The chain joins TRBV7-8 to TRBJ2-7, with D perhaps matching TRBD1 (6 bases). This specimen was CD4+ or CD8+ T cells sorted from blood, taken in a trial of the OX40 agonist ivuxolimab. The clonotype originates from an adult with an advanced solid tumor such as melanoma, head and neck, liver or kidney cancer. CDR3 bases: TGTGCCAGCAGCTTTGTCCCCCTGGGACAAACGAGCTCCTACGAGCAGTACTTC. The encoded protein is CASSFVPLGQTSSYEQYF.